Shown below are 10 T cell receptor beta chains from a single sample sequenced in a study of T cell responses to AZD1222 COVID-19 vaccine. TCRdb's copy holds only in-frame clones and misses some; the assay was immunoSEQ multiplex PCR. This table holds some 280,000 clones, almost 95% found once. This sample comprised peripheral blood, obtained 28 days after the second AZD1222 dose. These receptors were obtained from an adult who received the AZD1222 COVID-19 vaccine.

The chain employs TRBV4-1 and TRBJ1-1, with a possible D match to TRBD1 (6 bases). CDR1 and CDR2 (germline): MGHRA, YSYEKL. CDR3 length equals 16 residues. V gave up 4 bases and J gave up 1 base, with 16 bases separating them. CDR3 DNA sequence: TGCGCCAGCAGCCCGCCCGTTCGGGGGCCGAACACTGAAGCTTTCTTT. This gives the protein CASSPPVRGPNTEAFF.

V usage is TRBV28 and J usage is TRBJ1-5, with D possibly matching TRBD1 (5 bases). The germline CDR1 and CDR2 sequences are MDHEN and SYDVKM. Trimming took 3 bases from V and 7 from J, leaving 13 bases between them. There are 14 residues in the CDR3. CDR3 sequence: CASSFLTRGQPQHF. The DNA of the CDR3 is TGTGCCAGCAGTTTCTTGACCCGGGGCCAGCCCCAGCATTTT.

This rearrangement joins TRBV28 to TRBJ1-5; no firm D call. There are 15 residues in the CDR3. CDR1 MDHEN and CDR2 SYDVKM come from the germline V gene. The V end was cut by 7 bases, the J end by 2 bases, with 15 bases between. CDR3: CASTASLDGNQPQHF. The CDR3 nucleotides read TGTGCCAGCACCGCAAGTTTGGATGGCAATCAGCCCCAGCATTTT.

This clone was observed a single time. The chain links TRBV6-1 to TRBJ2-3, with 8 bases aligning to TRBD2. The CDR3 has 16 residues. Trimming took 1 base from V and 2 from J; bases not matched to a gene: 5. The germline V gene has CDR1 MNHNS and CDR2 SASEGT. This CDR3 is CASSEVAGGFTDTQYF. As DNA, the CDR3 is TGTGCCAGCAGTGAAGTTGCGGGGGGCTTCACAGATACGCAGTATTTT.

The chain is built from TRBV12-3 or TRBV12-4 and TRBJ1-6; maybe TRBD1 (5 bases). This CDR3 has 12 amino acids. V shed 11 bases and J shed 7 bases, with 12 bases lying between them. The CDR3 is CAAGRGNSPLHF. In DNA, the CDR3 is TGTGCCGCGGGTAGGGGAAATTCACCCCTCCACTTT.

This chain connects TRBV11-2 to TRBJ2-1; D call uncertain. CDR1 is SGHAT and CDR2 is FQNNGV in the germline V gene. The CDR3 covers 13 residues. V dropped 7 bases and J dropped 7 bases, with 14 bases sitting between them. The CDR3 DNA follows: TGTGCCAGCAACGCCGTTAGTGCGAATGAGCAGTTCTTC. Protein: CASNAVSANEQFF. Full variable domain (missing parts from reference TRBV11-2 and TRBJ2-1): EAGVAQSPRYKIIEKRQSVAFWCNPISGHATLYWYQQILGQGPKLLIQFQNNGVVDDSQLPKDRFSAERLKGVDSTLKIQPAKLEDSAVYLCASNAVSANEQFFGPGTRLTVL.

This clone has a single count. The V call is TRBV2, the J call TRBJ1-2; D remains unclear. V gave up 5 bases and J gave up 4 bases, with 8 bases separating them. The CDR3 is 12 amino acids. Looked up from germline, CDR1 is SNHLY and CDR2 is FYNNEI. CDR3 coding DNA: TGTGCCAGCAGTCCAGGATTCTATGGCTACACCTTC. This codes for CASSPGFYGYTF.

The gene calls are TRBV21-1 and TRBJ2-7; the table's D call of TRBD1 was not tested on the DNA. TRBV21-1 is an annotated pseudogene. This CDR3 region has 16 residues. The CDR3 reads CASSGQQFPCRHEQYF. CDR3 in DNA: TGTGCCAGCAGCGGTCAACAGTTCCCCTGCCGCCACGAGCAGTACTTC.

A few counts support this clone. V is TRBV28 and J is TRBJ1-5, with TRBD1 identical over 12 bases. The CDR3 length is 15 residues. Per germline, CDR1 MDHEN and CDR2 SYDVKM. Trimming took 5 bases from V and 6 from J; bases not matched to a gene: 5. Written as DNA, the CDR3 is TGTGCCAGCAGTCCCACGGGACAGGGGGCTCAGCCCCAGCATTTT. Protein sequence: CASSPTGQGAQPQHF. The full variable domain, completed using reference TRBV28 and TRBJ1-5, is DVKVTQSSRYLVKRTGEKVFLECVQDMDHENMFWYRQDPGLGLRLIYFSYDVKMKEKGDIPEGYSVSREKKERFSLILESASTNQTSMYLCASSPTGQGAQPQHFGDGTRLSIL.

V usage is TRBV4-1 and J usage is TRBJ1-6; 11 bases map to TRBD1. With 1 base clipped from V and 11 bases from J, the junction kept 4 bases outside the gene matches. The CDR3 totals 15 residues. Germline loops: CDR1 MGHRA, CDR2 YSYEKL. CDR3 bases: TGCGCCAGCAGCCAAGGGACAGGGGGCGAGACACCCCTCCACTTT. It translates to CASSQGTGGETPLHF.